Sequencing of this TCR beta chain was carried out in a study of shared clonotypes between healthy human individuals. General study points: Some clonotypes were shared by all four sorted-subset donors, while others were not shared. The non-shared ones had lower generation probabilities than the shared ones. In several donors, around 4.8% of naive CD4 clonotypes appeared in common.

Germline CDR1 and CDR2: LNHDA and SQIVND (reference sequence). Trimming shortened V by 0 bases and J by 5 bases, and 10 bases separated the two germline ends. This CDR3 has 14 residues. To note about this clone: Its specificity is not known.

TCRdb keeps only in-frame clones here, not all; method: immunoSEQ multiplex PCR. This sample has about 600,000 clones; almost 97% occur once, and the top ten carry 0.055% to 0.07%. Sequencing was performed on naive CD4+ T cells sorted from blood. Subset reported: CD45RA+ positively selected. This TCR derives from a woman in her 30s in good health. The chain couples TRBV19 to TRBJ1-1, with D hard to call. The CDR3 protein is CASSIDLWGTEAFF. The CDR3 region has the DNA TGTGCCAGTAGTATAGATCTCTGGGGAACTGAAGCTTTCTTT. The variable domain in full, completed from reference TRBV19 and TRBJ1-1, reads DGGITQSPKYLFRKEGQNVTLSCEQNLNHDAMYWYRQDPGQGLRLIYYSQIVNDFQKGDIAEGYSVSREKKESFPLTVTSAQKNPTAFYLCASSIDLWGTEAFFGQGTRLTVV.